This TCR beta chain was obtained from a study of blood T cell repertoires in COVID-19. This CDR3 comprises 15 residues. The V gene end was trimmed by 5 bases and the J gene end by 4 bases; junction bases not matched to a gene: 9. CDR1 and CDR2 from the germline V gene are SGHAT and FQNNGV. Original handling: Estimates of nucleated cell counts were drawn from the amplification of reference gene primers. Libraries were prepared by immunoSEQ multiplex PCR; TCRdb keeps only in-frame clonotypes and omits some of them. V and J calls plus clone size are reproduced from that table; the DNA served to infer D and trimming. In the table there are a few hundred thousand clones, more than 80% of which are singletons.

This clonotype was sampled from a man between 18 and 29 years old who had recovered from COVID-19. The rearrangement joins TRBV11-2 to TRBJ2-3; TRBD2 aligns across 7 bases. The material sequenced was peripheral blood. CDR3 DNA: TGTGCCAGCAGCCGCCGAGGACTAGATGCAGATACGCAGTATTTT. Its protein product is CASSRRGLDADTQYF.